This T cell receptor beta chain was recorded in a study of blood T cell repertoires in COVID-19. Across the whole study: The United States, Italy and Spain were the sources of the acute and convalescent COVID-19 samples. Sample material is recorded as cDNA or gDNA derived from T cells, B-cell-depleted T cells, or PBMCs.

How the authors handled the data: Amplification from reference gene primers served as the basis for estimated nucleated cell counts. Sequencing used immunoSEQ multiplex PCR; TCRdb keeps in-frame clones, though not all of them. V, J and clone size are those of that table, while D and trimming were read from the DNA. The data contain some 100,000 clones, roughly 88% of them singletons. The CDR3 length is 20 residues. Germline CDR1 reads SGHVS; CDR2 reads FQNEAQ. V dropped 2 bases and J dropped 4 bases, with 30 bases sitting between them. The specimen sequenced was peripheral blood. This TCR was recovered from a woman in her 70s with acute or convalescent COVID-19. The chain is built from TRBV7-8 and TRBJ2-7; weak D call: TRBD1 (7 bases). The CDR3 DNA sequence: TGTGCCAGCAGCTTAAGGGGGCGGGGCAGGGACCAGCCCCTTTTTTACGAGCAGTACTTC. This translates into CASSLRGRGRDQPLFYEQYF.